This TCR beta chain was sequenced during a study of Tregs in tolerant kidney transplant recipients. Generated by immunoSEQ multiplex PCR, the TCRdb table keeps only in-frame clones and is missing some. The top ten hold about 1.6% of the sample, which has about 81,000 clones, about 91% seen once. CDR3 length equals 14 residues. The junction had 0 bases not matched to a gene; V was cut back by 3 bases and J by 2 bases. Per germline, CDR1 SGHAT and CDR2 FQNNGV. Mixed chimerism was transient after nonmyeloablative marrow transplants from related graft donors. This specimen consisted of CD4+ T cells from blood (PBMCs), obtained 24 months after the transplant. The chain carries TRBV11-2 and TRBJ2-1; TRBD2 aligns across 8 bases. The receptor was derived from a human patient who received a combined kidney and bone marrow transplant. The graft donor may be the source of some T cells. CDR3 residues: CASSFSGAYNEQFF. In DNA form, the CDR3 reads TGTGCCAGCAGCTTTAGCGGGGCCTACAATGAGCAGTTCTTC. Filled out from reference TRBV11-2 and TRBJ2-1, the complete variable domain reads EAGVAQSPRYKIIEKRQSVAFWCNPISGHATLYWYQQILGQGPKLLIQFQNNGVVDDSQLPKDRFSAERLKGVDSTLKIQPAKLEDSAVYLCASSFSGAYNEQFFGPGTRLTVL.